The next 18 T cell receptor beta chains were all read from a single sample in a study of graft-versus-host responses after intestinal transplantation. Assay: immunoSEQ multiplex PCR; the TCRdb copy retains only in-frame clones and omits some. The table has 40,000 to 45,000 clones, approximately 96% seen once; the top ten hold about 0.54%. Their antigens are not known. This material consisted of unstimulated CD8+ T cells sorted from spleen or lymph node cells, taken before transplant. The receptor set was obtained from a human donor who was the organ donor for an intestinal transplant.

The chain is built from TRBV13 and TRBJ2-7; 7 nucleotides match TRBD1. This CDR3 has 14 residues. Trimming at V came to 3 bases and at J to 0 bases, leaving 2 bases not matched to a gene. The germline gives CDR1 PRHDT, CDR2 FYEKMQ (reference sequence). CDR3 residues: CASSLGQPSYEQYF. CDR3 coding DNA: TGTGCCAGCAGCTTGGGACAGCCCTCCTACGAGCAGTACTTC.

The V call is TRBV6-1, the J call TRBJ1-1; 10 nucleotides align to TRBD1. Germline V CDR1 and CDR2: MNHNS, SASEGT. The CDR3 consists of 14 residues. V lost 7 bases and J lost 10; bases outside the gene matches: 12. CDR3 DNA: TGTGCCAGCATGTGGGACAGGGGATATTGGCGAGCTTTCTTT. Translation: CASMWDRGYWRAFF.

V is TRBV2 and J is TRBJ1-5; D is uncertain. The CDR3 is made up of 15 amino acids. Germline values: CDR1 SNHLY, CDR2 FYNNEI. The V and J ends lost 3 bases and 1 base respectively, with 10 bases between them. The CDR3 sequence is CASSERWASNQPQHF. For the CDR3, the DNA is TGTGCCAGCAGTGAGAGGTGGGCAAGCAATCAGCCCCAGCATTTT.

Only a few counts were recorded for this clone. The chain is built from TRBV6-1 and TRBJ1-3; tentative D call: TRBD1 (6 bases). This CDR3 comprises 15 residues. Germline V gene data show CDR1 as MNHNS and CDR2 as SASEGT. V was cut by 3 bases and J by 2 bases, with 11 bases left in between. DNA for the CDR3: TGTGCCAGCAGTGACGGGACAACCACTGGAAACACCATATATTTT. Amino acid sequence: CASSDGTTTGNTIYF.

The chain combines TRBV4-3 with TRBJ2-1, with 7 bases aligning to TRBD2. Per germline, CDR1 LGHNA and CDR2 YSLEER. The CDR3 length is 16 residues. The ends lost 0 bases at V and 2 bases at J; junction bases unmatched: 4. CDR3 bases: TGCGCCAGCAGCCAAGATGGCCGGGGGGCCTACAATGAGCAGTTCTTC. The encoded protein is CASSQDGRGAYNEQFF.

J is TRBJ1-6 and V is TRBV19; 7 bases match TRBD1. Trimming took 3 bases from V and 6 from J; bases not matched to a gene: 14. Germline-derived CDR1 and CDR2 are LNHDA and SQIVND (reference sequence). The CDR3 is 18 residues long. The CDR3 DNA follows: TGTGCCAGTAGTATTGCAGGGGGTTCCCTCCTCTTTAATTCACCCCTCCACTTT. Translation: CASSIAGGSLLFNSPLHF.

The chain employs TRBV5-8 and TRBJ1-5; D uncertain. Trimming took 1 base from V and 3 from J, leaving 14 bases between them. Germline V gives CDR1 SGHTS, CDR2 YDEGEE. The CDR3 runs to 16 residues. CDR3 nucleotides: TGTGCCAGCAGCTTGTACCGTACAGCCTCCAATCAGCCCCAGCATTTT. This codes for CASSLYRTASNQPQHF. Full variable domain (outside the CDR3, taken from reference TRBV5-8 and TRBJ1-5): EAGVTQSPTHLIKTRGQQATLRCSPISGHTSVYWYQQALGLGLQFLLWYDEGEERNRGNFPPRFSGRQFPNYSSELNVNALELEDSALYLCASSLYRTASNQPQHFGDGTRLSIL.

This clone was recorded once. This chain uses TRBV7-9 with TRBJ2-3; 7 bases are shared with TRBD2. CDR3 size: 15 residues. V shed 4 bases, J shed 4 bases, and the junction held 8 bases outside the gene matches. The V gene's germline CDR1 is SEHNR and CDR2 FQNEAQ (reference sequence). CDR3 bases: TGTGCCAGCAGCTCCCCGTTAACTAGCGCAGATACGCAGTATTTT. It translates to CASSSPLTSADTQYF.

V and J are TRBV13 and TRBJ2-7; TRBD1 is a possible D gene (6 bases). The length of the CDR3 is 14 residues. Trimming took 5 bases from V and 4 from J, leaving 15 bases between them. Looked up from germline, CDR1 is PRHDT and CDR2 is FYEKMQ (reference sequence). The DNA for the CDR3 is TGTGCCAGCAGCCCCCGGACAGACCCTTACGAGCAGTACTTC. It codes for CASSPRTDPYEQYF.

This sequence joins TRBV27 and TRBJ2-1, with D possibly matching TRBD2 (6 bases). The CDR3 is made up of 16 amino acids. V was clipped by 0 bases and J by 2 bases, with 11 bases between them. CDR1 is MNHEY, CDR2 SMNVEV, per germline (reference sequence). The CDR3 sequence: CASSLSIAATYNEQFF. In DNA form, the CDR3 reads TGTGCCAGCAGTTTATCGATAGCGGCAACCTACAATGAGCAGTTCTTC.

The table lists this clone with a count of one. The chain links TRBV7-9 to TRBJ2-3; D not resolved. V shed 2 bases and J shed 0 bases, with 12 bases lying between them. The CDR3 runs 16 residues. In germline, CDR1 is SEHNR, CDR2 FQNEAQ (reference sequence). CDR3 sequence reads: CASSLSEGGSTDTQYF. CDR3 in DNA: TGTGCCAGCAGCTTATCCGAAGGCGGCAGCACAGATACGCAGTATTTT. Filled out from reference TRBV7-9 and TRBJ2-3, the complete variable domain reads DTGVSQNPRHKITKRGQNVTFRCDPISEHNRLYWYRQTLGQGPEFLTYFQNEAQLEKSRLLSDRFSAERPKGSFSTLEIQRTEQGDSAMYLCASSLSEGGSTDTQYFGPGTRLTVL.

This chain links TRBV6-1 with TRBJ2-2; possibly TRBD2 for D (5 bases). Germline CDR1 is MNHNS and CDR2 is SASEGT. V was pared by 2 bases and J by 7 bases, with 8 bases between. The CDR3 consists of 13 residues. This CDR3 is CASSERAGGELFF. The CDR3 nucleotides read TGTGCCAGCAGTGAAAGGGCGGGCGGGGAGCTGTTTTTT.

This chain uses TRBV9 with TRBJ2-5, with D maybe TRBD1 (5 bases). Germline V CDR1 and CDR2: SGDLS, YYNGEE. The V end lost 0 bases, the J end lost 4 bases, and 7 bases lay between the germline ends. The CDR3 runs to 13 residues. The CDR3, as DNA: TGTGCCAGCAGCGTAGAGGGGTCAGAGACCCAGTACTTC. Its protein product is CASSVEGSETQYF.

V and J are TRBV6-5 and TRBJ2-2; D remains ambiguous. CDR3 length: 13 amino acids. Germline loops: CDR1 MNHEY, CDR2 SVGAGI. Trimming shortened V by 2 bases and J by 9 bases, and 10 bases separated the two germline ends. CDR3 region: CASSYTGFRELFF. CDR3 nucleotides: TGTGCCAGCAGTTACACGGGTTTCCGGGAGCTGTTTTTT.

The chain joins TRBV4-2 to TRBJ2-3, with 7 bases aligning to TRBD2. This CDR3 comprises 18 residues. Germline CDR1 is LGHNA and CDR2 is YNFKEQ. V shed 0 bases and J 1 base; nucleotides not matched to a gene: 10. The CDR3 protein is CASSQDQFGLAGTDTQYF. The CDR3 nucleotides are TGTGCCAGCAGCCAAGACCAATTTGGGCTAGCGGGCACAGATACGCAGTATTTT.

The chain links TRBV27 to TRBJ2-1, with D tentatively TRBD1 (5 bases). This CDR3 has 15 residues. V was trimmed by 4 bases and J by 2 bases, leaving 12 bases between them. CDR1 is MNHEY and CDR2 is SMNVEV in the germline V gene (reference sequence). The DNA for the CDR3 is TGTGCCAGCAGTTCCGACAGCGAAGCCTACAATGAGCAGTTCTTC. It codes for CASSSDSEAYNEQFF.

The chain combines TRBV6-1 with TRBJ1-2; D gene ambiguous. The germline V gene has CDR1 MNHNS and CDR2 SASEGT. This CDR3 has 15 residues. With 1 base removed from V and 1 base from J, the gap between germline ends came to 10 bases. This CDR3 reads CASSEGLMGNYGYTF. CDR3 coding DNA: TGTGCCAGCAGTGAAGGCCTGATGGGTAACTATGGCTACACCTTC.

The rearrangement links TRBV2 to TRBJ2-5; D unclear. This CDR3 has 15 residues. Germline CDR1 is SNHLY and CDR2 is FYNNEI. V lost 3 bases to trimming and J lost 5 bases, with 16 bases between them. The CDR3, as DNA: TGTGCCAGCAGTGACGCTAAGACCTTGGGGGAGACCCAGTACTTC. Its protein is CASSDAKTLGETQYF.